These T cell receptor beta chains were read from a single sample in a study of yellow fever vaccine responses in identical twins. TCRdb fed the RT-PCR reads into MiXCR, producing one record per CDR3 protein. This sample yields tens of thousands of distinct CDR3 sequences, of which more than 45% are seen a single time; roughly 4.7% belongs to the top ten. Sequencing was performed on T cells from blood (PBMCs), unsorted or a sorted subset (not recorded which), taken before or after yellow fever vaccination (not recorded which). Receptors originate from a woman between 18 and 29 years old who received the yellow fever vaccine. Each CDR3 is given without its conserved first and last residue. Each record gives: J gene, V gene, CDR3 protein.

>TRBJ2-7|TRBV18
ASSGPVEGTAYEQY
>TRBJ2-5|TRBV11-1
ASSLTSGGPQETQY
>TRBJ1-2|TRBV10-3
AISESTGRGTYGYT
>TRBJ2-4|TRBV5-1
ASSLAGERGNIQY
>TRBJ2-7|TRBV6-2/TRBV6-3
ASSYPLKVSSYEQY
>TRBJ1-1|TRBV27
ASSNRGMNTEAF
>TRBJ2-2|TRBV2
ASSERGTGELF
>TRBJ2-3|TRBV2
ASTTDGGDTQY
>TRBJ1-5|TRBV7-2
ASSLTDQPQH
>TRBJ1-5|TRBV29-1
SVGGVGGQPQH
>TRBJ2-2|TRBV12-3/TRBV12-4
ASSLEFWAGELF
>TRBJ2-1|TRBV10-3
ATQGTTGAYNEQF
>TRBJ2-7|TRBV10-3
AISKSEPFYEQY
>TRBJ1-2|TRBV24-1
ATSDYGDGYT
>TRBJ1-5|TRBV4-1
ASSQADRYNQPQH
>TRBJ2-5|TRBV11-1
ASSLARLQETQY
>TRBJ1-1|TRBV29-1
SVALTGANTEAF
>TRBJ2-2|TRBV20-1
SAREASATGELF
>TRBJ1-5|TRBV14
ASSQNGQPQH
>TRBJ2-1|TRBV20-1
SAIGPGLVGNEQF
>TRBJ1-1|TRBV6-1
ASSLGAERAF
>TRBJ2-1|TRBV29-1
SVDILAGNNEQF
>TRBJ2-5|TRBV12-3/TRBV12-4
ASSFGLAYQETQY
>TRBJ1-2|TRBV10-3
AISEGQGTFYGYT
>TRBJ2-7|TRBV2
ASSEGDRASYEQY
>TRBJ2-1|TRBV24-1
ATSTTSGGIPYNEQF
>TRBJ2-1|TRBV2
ASRGLAEAVDEQF
>TRBJ2-1|TRBV2
ASSEALLAGTEQF
>TRBJ2-7|TRBV7-9
ASSLASNGEQY
>TRBJ2-5|TRBV18
ASSPVGLGSETQY